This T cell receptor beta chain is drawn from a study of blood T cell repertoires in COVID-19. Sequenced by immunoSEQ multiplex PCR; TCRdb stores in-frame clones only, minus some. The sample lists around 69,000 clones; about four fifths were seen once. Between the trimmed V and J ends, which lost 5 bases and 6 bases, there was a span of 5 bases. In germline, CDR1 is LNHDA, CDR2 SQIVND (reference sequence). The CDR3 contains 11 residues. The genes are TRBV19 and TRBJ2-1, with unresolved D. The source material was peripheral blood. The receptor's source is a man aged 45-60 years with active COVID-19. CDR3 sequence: CASSQVNEQFF. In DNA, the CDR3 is TGTGCCAGTAGTCAGGTCAATGAGCAGTTCTTC.